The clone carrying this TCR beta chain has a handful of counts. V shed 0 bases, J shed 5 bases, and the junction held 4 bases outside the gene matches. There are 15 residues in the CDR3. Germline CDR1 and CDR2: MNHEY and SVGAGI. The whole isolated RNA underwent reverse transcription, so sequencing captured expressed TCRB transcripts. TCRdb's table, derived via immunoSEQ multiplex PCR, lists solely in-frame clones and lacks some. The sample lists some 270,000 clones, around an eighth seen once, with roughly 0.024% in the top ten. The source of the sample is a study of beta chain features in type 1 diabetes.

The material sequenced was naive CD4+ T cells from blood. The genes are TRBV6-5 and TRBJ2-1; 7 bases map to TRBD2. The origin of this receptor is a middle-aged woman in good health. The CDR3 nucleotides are TGTGCCAGCAGTTACTCTAGCGGGTTGGACAATGAGCAGTTCTTC. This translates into CASSYSSGLDNEQFF.